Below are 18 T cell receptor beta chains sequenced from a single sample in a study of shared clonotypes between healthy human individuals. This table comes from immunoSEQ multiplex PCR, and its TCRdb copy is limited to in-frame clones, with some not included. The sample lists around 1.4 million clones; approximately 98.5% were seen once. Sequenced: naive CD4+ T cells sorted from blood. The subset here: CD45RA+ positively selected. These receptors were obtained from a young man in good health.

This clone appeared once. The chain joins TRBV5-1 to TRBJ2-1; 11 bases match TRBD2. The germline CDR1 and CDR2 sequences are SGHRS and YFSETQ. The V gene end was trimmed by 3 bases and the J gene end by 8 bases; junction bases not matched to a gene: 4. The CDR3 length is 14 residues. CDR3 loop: CASSSSGRYDEQFF. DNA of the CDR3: TGCGCCAGCAGCTCTAGCGGGAGGTATGATGAGCAGTTCTTC. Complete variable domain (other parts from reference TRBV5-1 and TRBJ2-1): KAGVTQTPRYLIKTRGQQVTLSCSPISGHRSVSWYQQTPGQGLQFLFEYFSETQRNKGNFPGRFSGRQFSNSRSEMNVSTLELGDSALYLCASSSSGRYDEQFFGPGTRLTVL.

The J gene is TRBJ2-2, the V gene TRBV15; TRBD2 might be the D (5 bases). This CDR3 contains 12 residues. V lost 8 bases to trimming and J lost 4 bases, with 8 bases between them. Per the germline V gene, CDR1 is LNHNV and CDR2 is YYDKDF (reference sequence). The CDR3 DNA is TGTGCCACCCAGCGGCCCACCGGGGAGCTGTTTTTT. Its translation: CATQRPTGELFF.

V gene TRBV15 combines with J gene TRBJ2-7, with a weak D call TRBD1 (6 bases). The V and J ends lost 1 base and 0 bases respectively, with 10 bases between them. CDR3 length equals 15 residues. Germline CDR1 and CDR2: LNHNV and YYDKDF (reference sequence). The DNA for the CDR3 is TGTGCCACCAGCAGAGCCAGGGGTCCCTCCTACGAGCAGTACTTC. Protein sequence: CATSRARGPSYEQYF.

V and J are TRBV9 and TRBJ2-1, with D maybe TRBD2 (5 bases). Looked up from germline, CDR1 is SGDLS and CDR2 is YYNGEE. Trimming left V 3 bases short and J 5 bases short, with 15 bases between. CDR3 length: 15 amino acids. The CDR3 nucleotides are TGTGCCAGCAGCGCGAGAGGGCGACCTGACAATGAGCAGTTCTTC. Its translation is CASSARGRPDNEQFF.

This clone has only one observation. DNA of the CDR3: TGCGCCAGCAGCTTGGCGGGGCGGGGGAGCTCCTACGAGCAGTACTTC. Translation: CASSLAGRGSSYEQYF. J is TRBJ2-7 and V is TRBV5-1; 7 bases line up with TRBD2. The trim removed 0 bases at V and 0 bases at J, leaving 6 bases unmatched. The CDR3 runs 16 residues. The germline V gene encodes CDR1 SGHRS and CDR2 YFSETQ. Using reference TRBV5-1 and TRBJ2-7 for the parts outside the CDR3, the full variable domain is KAGVTQTPRYLIKTRGQQVTLSCSPISGHRSVSWYQQTPGQGLQFLFEYFSETQRNKGNFPGRFSGRQFSNSRSEMNVSTLELGDSALYLCASSLAGRGSSYEQYFGPGTRLTVT.

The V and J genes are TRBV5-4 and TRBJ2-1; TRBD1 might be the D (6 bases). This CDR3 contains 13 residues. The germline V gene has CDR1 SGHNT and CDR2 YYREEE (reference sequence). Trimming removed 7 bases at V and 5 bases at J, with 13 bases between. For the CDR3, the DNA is TGTGCCAGCGGGCAGGGGCGACACAATGAGCAGTTCTTC. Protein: CASGQGRHNEQFF. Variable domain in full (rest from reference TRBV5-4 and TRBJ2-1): ETGVTQSPTHLIKTRGQQVTLRCSSQSGHNTVSWYQQALGQGPQFIFQYYREEENGRGNFPPRFSGLQFPNYSSELNVNALELDDSALYLCASGQGRHNEQFFGPGTRLTVL.

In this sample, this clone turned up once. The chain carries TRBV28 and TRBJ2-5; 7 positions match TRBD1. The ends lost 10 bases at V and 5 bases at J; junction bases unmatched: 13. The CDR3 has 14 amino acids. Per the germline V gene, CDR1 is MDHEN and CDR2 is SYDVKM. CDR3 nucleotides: TGTGCCATCTACCTCAGGGGGTCTAGGGAGACCCAGTACTTC. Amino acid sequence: CAIYLRGSRETQYF.

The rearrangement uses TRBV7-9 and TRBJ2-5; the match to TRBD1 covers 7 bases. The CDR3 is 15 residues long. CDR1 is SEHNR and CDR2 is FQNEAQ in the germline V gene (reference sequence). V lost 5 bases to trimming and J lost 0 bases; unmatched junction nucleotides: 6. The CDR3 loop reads CASSPGTAYQETQYF. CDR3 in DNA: TGTGCCAGCAGCCCGGGGACAGCGTACCAAGAGACCCAGTACTTC.

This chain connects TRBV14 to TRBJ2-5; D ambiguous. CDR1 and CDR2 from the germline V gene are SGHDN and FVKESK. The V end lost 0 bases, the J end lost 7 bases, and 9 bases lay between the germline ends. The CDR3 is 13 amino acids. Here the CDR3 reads CASSQEPWGTQYF. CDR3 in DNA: TGTGCCAGCAGCCAAGAACCGTGGGGGACCCAGTACTTC.

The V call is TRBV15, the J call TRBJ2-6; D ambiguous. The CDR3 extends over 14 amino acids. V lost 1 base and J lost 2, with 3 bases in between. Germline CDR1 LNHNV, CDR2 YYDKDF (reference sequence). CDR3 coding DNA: TGTGCCACCAGCAGAGCGGCTGGGGCCAACGTCCTGACTTTC. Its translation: CATSRAAGANVLTF.

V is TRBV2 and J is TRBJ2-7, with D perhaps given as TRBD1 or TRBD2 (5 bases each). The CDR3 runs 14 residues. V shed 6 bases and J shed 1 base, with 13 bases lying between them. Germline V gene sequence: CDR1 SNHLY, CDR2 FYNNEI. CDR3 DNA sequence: TGTGCCAGCAGCGCCGGGACCTTTTCCTACGAGCAGTACTTC. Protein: CASSAGTFSYEQYF.

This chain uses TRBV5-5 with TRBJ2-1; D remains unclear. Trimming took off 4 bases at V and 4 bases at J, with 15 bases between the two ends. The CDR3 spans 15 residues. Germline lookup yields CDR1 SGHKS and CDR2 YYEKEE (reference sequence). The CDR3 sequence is CASSLLDQAYNEQFF. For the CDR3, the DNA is TGTGCCAGCAGCCTTCTGGACCAGGCTTACAATGAGCAGTTCTTC.

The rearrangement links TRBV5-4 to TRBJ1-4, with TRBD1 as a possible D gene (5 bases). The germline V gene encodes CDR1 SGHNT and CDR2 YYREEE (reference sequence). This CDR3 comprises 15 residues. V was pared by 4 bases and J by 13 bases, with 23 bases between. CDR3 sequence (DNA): TGTGCCAGCAGCATCAGAGGGGCGCGCGAGGTGGGACTGTTTTTT. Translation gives CASSIRGAREVGLFF. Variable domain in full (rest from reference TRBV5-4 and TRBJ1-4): ETGVTQSPTHLIKTRGQQVTLRCSSQSGHNTVSWYQQALGQGPQFIFQYYREEENGRGNFPPRFSGLQFPNYSSELNVNALELDDSALYLCASSIRGAREVGLFFGSGTQLSVL.

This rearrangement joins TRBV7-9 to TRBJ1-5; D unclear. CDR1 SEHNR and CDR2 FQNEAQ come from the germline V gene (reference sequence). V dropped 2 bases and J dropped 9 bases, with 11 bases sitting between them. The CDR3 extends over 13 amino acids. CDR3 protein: CASSLSGLVPQHF. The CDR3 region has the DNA TGTGCCAGCAGCTTATCTGGATTGGTGCCCCAGCATTTT. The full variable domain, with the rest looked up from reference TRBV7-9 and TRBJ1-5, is DTGVSQNPRHKITKRGQNVTFRCDPISEHNRLYWYRQTLGQGPEFLTYFQNEAQLEKSRLLSDRFSAERPKGSFSTLEIQRTEQGDSAMYLCASSLSGLVPQHFGDGTRLSIL.

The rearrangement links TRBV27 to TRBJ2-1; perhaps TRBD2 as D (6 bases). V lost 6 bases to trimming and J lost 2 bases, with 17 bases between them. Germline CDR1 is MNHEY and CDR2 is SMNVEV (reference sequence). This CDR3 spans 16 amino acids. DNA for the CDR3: TGTGCCAGCAGCATGACCCCGGGAGTCGCCTACAATGAGCAGTTCTTC. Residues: CASSMTPGVAYNEQFF.

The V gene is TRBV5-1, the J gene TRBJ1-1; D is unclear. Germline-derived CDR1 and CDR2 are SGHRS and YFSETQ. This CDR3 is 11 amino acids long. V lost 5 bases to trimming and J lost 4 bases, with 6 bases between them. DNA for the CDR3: TGCGCCAGCAGGGTAGGCACTGAAGCTTTCTTT. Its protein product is CASRVGTEAFF.

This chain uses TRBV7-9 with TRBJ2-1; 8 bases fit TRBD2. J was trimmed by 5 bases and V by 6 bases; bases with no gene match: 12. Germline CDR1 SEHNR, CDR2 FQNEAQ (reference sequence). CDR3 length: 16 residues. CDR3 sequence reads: CASRSLAVLDHNEQFF. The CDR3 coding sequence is TGTGCCAGCAGGTCACTAGCGGTACTAGACCACAATGAGCAGTTCTTC.

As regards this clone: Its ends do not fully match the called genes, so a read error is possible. The DNA for the CDR3 is TGTGCCAGCAGCGCTACCGGGACACCAAGCGCGATCTTC. Translated: CASSATGTPSAIF. The J gene is TRBJ1-2, the V gene TRBV25-1; maybe TRBD1 (6 bases). The CDR3 sequence is 13 residues long. Germline CDR1 MGHDK, CDR2 SYGVNS.